The 28 T cell receptor beta chains reported below all come from one sample, sequenced in a study of T cell responses to AZD1222 COVID-19 vaccine. Assay: immunoSEQ multiplex PCR; the TCRdb copy retains only in-frame clones and omits some. The sample holds 120,000 or so clones, 92% seen once. The sequences come from peripheral blood, collected on day 0 of AZD1222 vaccination. These receptors were obtained from an adult in good health.

V gene TRBV2 combines with J gene TRBJ1-1, with D hard to call. Trimming stripped 7 bases from V and 5 bases from J, with 8 bases between. CDR1 is SNHLY and CDR2 is FYNNEI in the germline V gene. The CDR3 length is 11 residues. The CDR3: CASNRVTEAFF. The CDR3 DNA reads as TGTGCCAGCAACAGAGTTACTGAAGCTTTCTTT.

The V and J genes are TRBV7-3 and TRBJ1-1; maybe TRBD1 (5 bases). With 2 bases removed from V and 4 bases from J, the gap between germline ends came to 11 bases. Germline V gene lookup returns CDR1 SGHTA and CDR2 FQGTGA. The CDR3 loop spans 14 amino acids. CDR3 nucleotide sequence: TGTGCCAGCAGCTTATCTCCGGGGGTCACTGAAGCTTTCTTT. This codes for CASSLSPGVTEAFF.

This chain uses TRBV14 with TRBJ1-2; D unclear. The germline V gene has CDR1 SGHDN and CDR2 FVKESK. Trimming shortened V by 1 base and J by 0 bases, and 6 bases separated the two germline ends. This CDR3 has 14 amino acids. The CDR3 loop reads CASSQAIANYGYTF. CDR3 nucleotides: TGTGCCAGCAGCCAAGCTATAGCTAACTATGGCTACACCTTC. Full variable domain (missing parts from reference TRBV14 and TRBJ1-2): EAGVTQFPSHSVIEKGQTVTLRCDPISGHDNLYWYRRVMGKEIKFLLHFVKESKQDESGMPNNRFLAERTGGTYSTLKVQPAELEDSGVYFCASSQAIANYGYTFGSGTRLTVV.

This chain joins TRBV27 and TRBJ2-3; D call uncertain. The CDR3 runs to 16 residues. V lost 2 bases, J lost 0 bases, and 12 bases lay in between. In germline, CDR1 is MNHEY, CDR2 SMNVEV (reference sequence). The CDR3 is CASSLNIGDSTDTQYF. CDR3 DNA sequence: TGTGCCAGCAGTTTAAATATTGGAGATAGCACAGATACGCAGTATTTT.

The chain couples TRBV7-9 to TRBJ1-1, with TRBD1 matching over 9 bases. The CDR3 covers 15 residues. Losses at the gene ends were 0 bases for V and 9 bases for J; bases not matched to a gene: 8. The germline CDR1 and CDR2 sequences are SEHNR and FQNEAQ (reference sequence). CDR3 nucleotide sequence: TGTGCCAGCAGCTTAGCTGGACAGGGGTTGGATCAAGCTTTCTTT. Translating gives CASSLAGQGLDQAFF. Full variable domain (remainder filled in from reference TRBV7-9 and TRBJ1-1): DTGVSQNPRHKITKRGQNVTFRCDPISEHNRLYWYRQTLGQGPEFLTYFQNEAQLEKSRLLSDRFSAERPKGSFSTLEIQRTEQGDSAMYLCASSLAGQGLDQAFFGQGTRLTVV.

V usage is TRBV20-1 and J usage is TRBJ1-3; perhaps TRBD1 as D (5 bases). The V end was cut by 3 bases, the J end by 4 bases, with 10 bases between. CDR3 length equals 13 residues. Germline-derived CDR1 and CDR2 are DFQATT and SNEGSKA (reference sequence). The CDR3 DNA reads TGCAGTGCTAGTCAAGGGGTCGGAAACACCATATATTTT. Its translation: CSASQGVGNTIYF.

J is TRBJ2-5 and V is TRBV9; 9 positions match TRBD2. The germline gives CDR1 SGDLS, CDR2 YYNGEE. The CDR3 consists of 17 residues. J gave up 5 bases and V 0 bases, and 11 bases lay outside the gene matches. CDR3 DNA: TGTGCCAGCAGCGTAGGCTCCACAGCGGGAGGTGGGGAGACCCAGTACTTC. Its translation is CASSVGSTAGGGETQYF.

The chain joins TRBV18 to TRBJ1-1; TRBD1 might be the D (6 bases). Per the germline V gene, CDR1 is KGHSH and CDR2 is LQKENI. This CDR3 contains 16 residues. V gave up 3 bases and J gave up 0 bases, with 14 bases separating them. CDR3 coding DNA: TGTGCCAGCTCACCCGACAGGCCGGGTTTGAACACTGAAGCTTTCTTT. It is translated as CASSPDRPGLNTEAFF.

The V and J genes are TRBV5-1 and TRBJ2-1; 8 nucleotides align to TRBD2. The trim removed 0 bases at V and 7 bases at J, leaving 9 bases unmatched. The germline V gene has CDR1 SGHRS and CDR2 YFSETQ. CDR3 length: 16 residues. The CDR3 sequence is CASSLATSGAVNEQFF. Here the CDR3 DNA reads TGCGCCAGCAGCTTGGCAACTAGCGGCGCAGTAAATGAGCAGTTCTTC.

The chain carries TRBV4-1 and TRBJ2-6; 12 bases are a match to TRBD2. Germline assignment: CDR1 MGHRA and CDR2 YSYEKL. Germline trimming cut 2 bases from V and 3 bases from J; bases unmatched to any gene: 5. The CDR3 is 18 residues long. CDR3: CASSQSTSGSIGANVLTF. DNA for the CDR3: TGCGCCAGCAGCCAATCGACTAGCGGGAGTATTGGGGCCAACGTCCTGACTTTC.

This chain joins TRBV29-1 and TRBJ1-1; 7 nucleotides line up with TRBD1. Per germline, CDR1 SQVTM and CDR2 ANQGSEA. The V gene end was trimmed by 6 bases and the J gene end by 5 bases; junction bases not matched to a gene: 6. The CDR3 has 12 amino acids. DNA of the CDR3: TGCAGCGTGAACAGGGGTGGGACTGAAGCTTTCTTT. Protein: CSVNRGGTEAFF.

The chain links TRBV2 to TRBJ1-2; D possibly corresponds to TRBD1 (6 bases). V was cut by 6 bases and J by 0 bases, with 8 bases left in between. The V gene's germline CDR1 is SNHLY and CDR2 FYNNEI. The CDR3 sequence is 13 residues long. The CDR3 loop is CASSRDTNYGYTF. The CDR3 DNA follows: TGTGCCAGCAGCCGGGACACTAACTATGGCTACACCTTC.

This chain links TRBV29-1 with TRBJ2-7; 8 nucleotides align to TRBD1. CDR1 is SQVTM and CDR2 is ANQGSEA in the germline V gene. The CDR3 length is 14 residues. Trimming cost V 7 bases and J 6 bases; bases outside gene matches: 14. The chain's CDR3 is CSANGGQGGIEQYF. The CDR3 DNA is TGCAGCGCCAACGGTGGACAGGGTGGGATCGAGCAGTACTTC.

This clone appeared a single time. V gene TRBV6-5 combines with J gene TRBJ1-5, with D perhaps matching TRBD1 (6 bases). CDR1 MNHEY and CDR2 SVGAGI come from the germline V gene. The CDR3 extends over 15 amino acids. Deletions cut 6 bases from V and 1 base from J, with 13 bases between. Here the CDR3 DNA reads TGTGCCAGCAGATATGGGGGGCTGAGCAATCAGCCCCAGCATTTT. Translated: CASRYGGLSNQPQHF.

The genes are TRBV5-1 and TRBJ2-1, with 8 bases identical to TRBD2. Germline assignment: CDR1 SGHRS and CDR2 YFSETQ. The junction had 8 bases not matched to a gene; V was cut back by 1 base and J by 8 bases. The CDR3 sequence is 15 residues long. CDR3 sequence reads: CASSLTGGPSYEQFF. CDR3 sequence (DNA): TGCGCCAGCAGCTTGACGGGAGGGCCCTCATATGAGCAGTTCTTC.

V usage is TRBV6-5 and J usage is TRBJ1-1, with TRBD1 matching over 11 bases. Germline loops: CDR1 MNHEY, CDR2 SVGAGI. The CDR3 loop spans 15 amino acids. The V gene end was trimmed by 5 bases and the J gene end by 6 bases; junction bases not matched to a gene: 8. CDR3 loop: CASSTGDRGGPEAFF. CDR3 bases: TGTGCCAGCAGTACGGGGGACAGGGGGGGCCCTGAAGCTTTCTTT.

The rearrangement links TRBV19 to TRBJ2-7, with unresolved D. Deletions cut 0 bases from V and 2 bases from J, with 8 bases between. CDR1 is LNHDA, CDR2 SQIVND, per germline (reference sequence). This CDR3 region has 14 residues. The CDR3 DNA reads TGTGCCAGTAGTATAGACTACACGGCCTACGAGCAGTACTTC. Its protein product is CASSIDYTAYEQYF.

This clone was detected once. V and J are TRBV9 and TRBJ2-1; 10 positions match TRBD2. V was pared by 6 bases and J by 4 bases, with 7 bases of the junction left unmatched. This CDR3 has 15 residues. Germline V gene lookup returns CDR1 SGDLS and CDR2 YYNGEE. CDR3 DNA: TGTGCCAGCAACCCGATAGCGGGAGGATACAATGAGCAGTTCTTC. Translation gives CASNPIAGGYNEQFF.

The sample holds one count of this clone. The chain carries TRBV5-4 and TRBJ1-4; 8 bases line up with TRBD1. V was clipped by 0 bases and J by 5 bases; unmatched bases: 3. The CDR3 has 15 amino acids. CDR1 is SGHNT, CDR2 YYREEE, per germline (reference sequence). As DNA, the CDR3 is TGTGCCAGCAGCTTGGGACAGGGGAGAAATGAAAAACTGTTTTTT. It translates to CASSLGQGRNEKLFF.

The rearrangement joins TRBV6-5 to TRBJ1-2, with D possibly being TRBD1 (6 bases). The CDR3 contains 14 residues. Trimming stripped 5 bases from V and 0 bases from J, with 10 bases between. CDR1 MNHEY and CDR2 SVGAGI come from the germline V gene. CDR3 region: CASSTRTANYGYTF. In DNA form, the CDR3 reads TGTGCCAGCAGTACAAGGACAGCTAACTATGGCTACACCTTC.

V is TRBV11-2 and J is TRBJ2-7; the D gene is possibly TRBD2 (6 bases). V lost 2 bases, J lost 6 bases, and 17 bases lay in between. Germline V CDR1 and CDR2: SGHAT, FQNNGV. The CDR3 runs to 15 residues. Written as DNA, the CDR3 is TGTGCCAGCAGCTTAAGGGGACTCGCCACTCCCGAGCAGTACTTC. This gives the protein CASSLRGLATPEQYF.

The chain links TRBV5-1 to TRBJ2-6; D gene unclear. V was pared by 4 bases and J by 0 bases, with 8 bases between. Per the germline V gene, CDR1 is SGHRS and CDR2 is YFSETQ. The CDR3 runs 15 residues. Written as DNA, the CDR3 is TGCGCCAGCAGCGGGGAACCCTCTGGGGCCAACGTCCTGACTTTC. It yields the protein CASSGEPSGANVLTF.

The rearrangement links TRBV5-1 to TRBJ1-1; D might be TRBD1 (5 bases). The CDR3 covers 14 residues. Trimming removed 0 bases at V and 4 bases at J, with 10 bases between. Germline CDR1 SGHRS, CDR2 YFSETQ. The DNA for the CDR3 is TGCGCCAGCAGCTTGGCAGGGTTGGGCACTGAAGCTTTCTTT. It codes for CASSLAGLGTEAFF.

J is TRBJ1-4 and V is TRBV11-2; no reliable D call. The CDR3 runs to 15 residues. V dropped 3 bases and J dropped 5 bases, with 13 bases sitting between them. The germline gives CDR1 SGHAT, CDR2 FQNNGV. In nucleotides, the CDR3 is TGTGCCAGCAGCTTTACCCCCGGACCGAATGAAAAACTGTTTTTT. It specifies CASSFTPGPNEKLFF.

The V call is TRBV28, the J call TRBJ1-6, with D unresolved. The V gene lost 3 bases and the J gene lost 10 bases, with 13 bases spanning the gap. Germline CDR1 MDHEN, CDR2 SYDVKM. The CDR3 spans 14 residues. The CDR3 loop reads CASSFYSIGSPLHF. CDR3 coding DNA: TGTGCCAGCAGTTTCTACAGCATTGGATCACCCCTCCACTTT.

This chain connects TRBV5-1 to TRBJ2-5, with a tentative D call TRBD2 (6 bases). The CDR3 loop spans 14 amino acids. V was clipped by 4 bases and J by 1 base, with 11 bases between them. The germline V gene encodes CDR1 SGHRS and CDR2 YFSETQ. The CDR3 reads CASSVEGPQETQYF. The DNA for the CDR3 is TGCGCCAGCAGCGTGGAGGGGCCCCAAGAGACCCAGTACTTC.

The rearrangement joins TRBV9 to TRBJ2-1; 7 nucleotides match TRBD2. V was clipped by 5 bases and J by 5 bases; unmatched bases: 7. The CDR3 sequence is 14 residues long. The germline V gene encodes CDR1 SGDLS and CDR2 YYNGEE. The CDR3 DNA sequence: TGTGCCAGCAGTCCCGGGACTACTGACAATGAGCAGTTCTTC. Translation gives CASSPGTTDNEQFF.

The chain links TRBV19 to TRBJ2-1; no definite D call. Trimming took 4 bases from V and 0 from J, leaving 19 bases between them. This CDR3 is 18 amino acids long. CDR1 LNHDA and CDR2 SQIVND come from the germline V gene (reference sequence). CDR3 nucleotide sequence: TGTGCCAGTAGTAGAGCCTTAGGGTACTCTAGCTCCTACAATGAGCAGTTCTTC. Protein sequence: CASSRALGYSSSYNEQFF.